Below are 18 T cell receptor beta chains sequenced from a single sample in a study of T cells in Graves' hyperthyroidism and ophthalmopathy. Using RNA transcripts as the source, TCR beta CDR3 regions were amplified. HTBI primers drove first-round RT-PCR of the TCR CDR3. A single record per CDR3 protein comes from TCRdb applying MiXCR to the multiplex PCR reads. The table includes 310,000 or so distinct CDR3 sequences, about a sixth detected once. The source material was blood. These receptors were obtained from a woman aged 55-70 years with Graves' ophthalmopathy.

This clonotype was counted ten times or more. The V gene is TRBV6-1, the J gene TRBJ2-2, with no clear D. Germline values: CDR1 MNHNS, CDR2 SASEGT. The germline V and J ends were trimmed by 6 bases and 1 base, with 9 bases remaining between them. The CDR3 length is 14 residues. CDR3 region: CASSPARNTGELFF. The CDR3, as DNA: TGTGCCAGCAGCCCTGCAAGGAACACCGGGGAGCTGTTTTTT.

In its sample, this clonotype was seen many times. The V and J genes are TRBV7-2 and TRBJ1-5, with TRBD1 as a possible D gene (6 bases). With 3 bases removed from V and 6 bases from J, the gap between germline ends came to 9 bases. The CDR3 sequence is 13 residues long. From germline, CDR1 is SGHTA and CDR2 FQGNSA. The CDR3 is CASSLGAGQPQHF. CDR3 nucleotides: TGTGCCAGCAGCTTGGGGGCGGGTCAGCCCCAGCATTTT.

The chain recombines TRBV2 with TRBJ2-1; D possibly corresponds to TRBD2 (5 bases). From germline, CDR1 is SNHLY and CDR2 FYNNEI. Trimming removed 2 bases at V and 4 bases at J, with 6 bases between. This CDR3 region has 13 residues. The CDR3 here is CASSERGYNEQFF. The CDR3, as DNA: TGTGCCAGCAGTGAAAGAGGGTACAATGAGCAGTTCTTC.

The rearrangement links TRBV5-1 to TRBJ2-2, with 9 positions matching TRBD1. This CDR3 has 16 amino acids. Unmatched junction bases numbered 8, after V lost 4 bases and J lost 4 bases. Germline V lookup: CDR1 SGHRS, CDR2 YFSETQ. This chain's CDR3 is CASSTWDRVFTGELFF. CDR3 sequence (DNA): TGCGCCAGCAGCACATGGGACAGGGTTTTCACCGGGGAGCTGTTTTTT.

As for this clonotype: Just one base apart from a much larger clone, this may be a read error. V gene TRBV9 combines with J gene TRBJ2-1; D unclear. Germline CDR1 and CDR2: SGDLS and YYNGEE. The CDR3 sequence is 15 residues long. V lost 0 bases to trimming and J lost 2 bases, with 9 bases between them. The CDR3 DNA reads TGTGCCAGCAGCGTAGGAGCCCACCCCTACAATGAGCAGTTCTTC. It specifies CASSVGAHPYNEQFF.

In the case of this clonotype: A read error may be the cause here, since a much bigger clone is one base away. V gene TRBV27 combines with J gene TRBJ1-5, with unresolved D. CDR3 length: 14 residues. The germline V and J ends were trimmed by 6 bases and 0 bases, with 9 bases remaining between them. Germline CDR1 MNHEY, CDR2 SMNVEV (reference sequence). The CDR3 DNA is TGTGCCAGCAGGGACCTTCATAGCAATCAGCCCCAGCATTTT. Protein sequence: CASRDLHSNQPQHF.

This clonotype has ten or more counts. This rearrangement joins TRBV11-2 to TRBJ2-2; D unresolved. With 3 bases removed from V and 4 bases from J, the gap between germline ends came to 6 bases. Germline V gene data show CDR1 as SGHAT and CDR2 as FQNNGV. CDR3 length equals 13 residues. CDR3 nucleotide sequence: TGTGCCAGCAGCTTTGGCTCCACCGGGGAGCTGTTTTTT. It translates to CASSFGSTGELFF.

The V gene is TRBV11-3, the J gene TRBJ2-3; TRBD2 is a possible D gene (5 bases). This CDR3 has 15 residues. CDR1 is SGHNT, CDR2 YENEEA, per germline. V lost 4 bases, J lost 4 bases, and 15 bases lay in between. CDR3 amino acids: CASSSREGRADTQYF. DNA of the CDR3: TGTGCCAGCAGCTCCCGGGAAGGGAGAGCAGATACGCAGTATTTT.

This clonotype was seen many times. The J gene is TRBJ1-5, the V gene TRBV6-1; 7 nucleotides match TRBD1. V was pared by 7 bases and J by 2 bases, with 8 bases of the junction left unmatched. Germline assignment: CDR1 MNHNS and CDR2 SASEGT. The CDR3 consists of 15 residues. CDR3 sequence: CASTAGQAGNQPQHF. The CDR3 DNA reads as TGTGCCAGCACAGCAGGACAGGCGGGCAATCAGCCCCAGCATTTT.

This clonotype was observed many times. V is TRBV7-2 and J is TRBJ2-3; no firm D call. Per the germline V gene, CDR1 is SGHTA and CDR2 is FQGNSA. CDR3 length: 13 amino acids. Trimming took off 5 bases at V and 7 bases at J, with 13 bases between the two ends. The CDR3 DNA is TGTGCCAGCAGCCCCCACCAGAGAAATACGCAGTATTTT. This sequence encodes CASSPHQRNTQYF.

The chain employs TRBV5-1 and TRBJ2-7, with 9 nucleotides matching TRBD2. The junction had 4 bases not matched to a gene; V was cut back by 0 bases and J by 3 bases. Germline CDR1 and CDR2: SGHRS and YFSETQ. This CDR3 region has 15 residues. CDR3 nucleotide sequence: TGCGCCAGCAGCTTGGGACTAGCGGAACTCTACGAGCAGTACTTC. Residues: CASSLGLAELYEQYF.

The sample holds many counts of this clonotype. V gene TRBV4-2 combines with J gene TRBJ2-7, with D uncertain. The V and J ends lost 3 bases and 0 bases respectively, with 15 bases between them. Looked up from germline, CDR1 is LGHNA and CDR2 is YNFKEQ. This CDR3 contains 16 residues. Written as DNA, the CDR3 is TGTGCCAGCAGCCAGACCCGCGAGACTCGCTCCTACGAGCAGTACTTC. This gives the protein CASSQTRETRSYEQYF.

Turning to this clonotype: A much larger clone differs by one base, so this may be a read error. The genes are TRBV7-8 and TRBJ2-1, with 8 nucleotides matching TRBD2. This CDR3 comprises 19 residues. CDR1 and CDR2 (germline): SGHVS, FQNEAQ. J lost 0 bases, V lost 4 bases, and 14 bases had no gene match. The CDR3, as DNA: TGTGCCAGCAGCTCCGGGAGGGGAACGGGGCTTAGCTCCTACAATGAGCAGTTCTTC. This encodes CASSSGRGTGLSSYNEQFF.

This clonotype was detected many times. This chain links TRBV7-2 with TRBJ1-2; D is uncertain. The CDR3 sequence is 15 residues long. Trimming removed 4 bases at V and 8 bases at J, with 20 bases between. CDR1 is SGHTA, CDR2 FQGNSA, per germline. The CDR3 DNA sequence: TGTGCCAGCAGCTCAAGAAATGAGGCCCTCGGGGGCTACACCTTC. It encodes CASSSRNEALGGYTF.

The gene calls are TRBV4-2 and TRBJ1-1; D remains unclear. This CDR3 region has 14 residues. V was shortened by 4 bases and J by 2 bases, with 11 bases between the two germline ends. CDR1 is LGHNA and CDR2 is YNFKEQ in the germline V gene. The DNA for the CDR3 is TGTGCCAGCAGCCCTTTAGGGCCTAACACTGAAGCTTTCTTT. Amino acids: CASSPLGPNTEAFF.

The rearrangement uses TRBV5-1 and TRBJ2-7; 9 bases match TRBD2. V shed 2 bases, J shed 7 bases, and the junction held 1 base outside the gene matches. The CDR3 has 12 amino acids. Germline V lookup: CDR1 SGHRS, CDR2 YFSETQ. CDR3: CASSFTSGEQYF. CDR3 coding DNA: TGCGCCAGCAGCTTCACTAGCGGGGAGCAGTACTTC.

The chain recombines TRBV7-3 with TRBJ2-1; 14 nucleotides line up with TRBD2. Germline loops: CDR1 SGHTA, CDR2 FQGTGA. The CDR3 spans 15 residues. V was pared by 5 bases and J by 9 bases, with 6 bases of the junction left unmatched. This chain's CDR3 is CASSPGLAGGLEQFF. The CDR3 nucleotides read TGTGCCAGCAGCCCCGGACTAGCGGGGGGACTTGAGCAGTTCTTC.

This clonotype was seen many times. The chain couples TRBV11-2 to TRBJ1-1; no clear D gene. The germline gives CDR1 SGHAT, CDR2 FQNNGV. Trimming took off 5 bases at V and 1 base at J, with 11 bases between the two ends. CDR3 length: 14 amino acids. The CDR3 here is CASSGGRTNTEAFF. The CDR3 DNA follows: TGTGCCAGCAGCGGAGGTCGGACGAACACTGAAGCTTTCTTT.